One and the same sample provided the 26 T cell receptor beta chains below, sequenced in a study of blood T cell repertoires in COVID-19. The repertoire was sequenced with immunoSEQ multiplex PCR; TCRdb's copy has only in-frame clones and lacks some. The sample carries 95,000 to 150,000 clones, about three quarters recorded once. The sequencing input was peripheral blood. The receptors were gathered from a human donor with acute or convalescent COVID-19. The donor label of this sample is uncertain.

The CDR3 DNA sequence: TGTGCCAGCAGCTTGTCAGGGGCTGGGGCCAACGTCCTGACTTTC. It translates to CASSLSGAGANVLTF. This sequence joins TRBV5-4 and TRBJ2-6; D possibly corresponds to TRBD1 (6 bases). CDR1 SGHNT and CDR2 YYREEE come from the germline V gene (reference sequence). This CDR3 is 15 amino acids long. Between the trimmed V and J ends, which lost 1 base and 2 bases, there was a span of 7 bases.

The chain combines TRBV18 with TRBJ1-2; 8 bases align to TRBD1. The CDR3 runs to 13 residues. From germline, CDR1 is KGHSH and CDR2 LQKENI. With V trimmed by 4 bases and J by 8 bases, 6 bases remained unmatched. CDR3 loop: CASSQSRDRGYTF. The CDR3 nucleotides read TGTGCCAGCTCACAATCCCGGGACAGGGGCTACACCTTC.

V usage is TRBV7-2 and J usage is TRBJ1-2; D unclear. Germline CDR1 and CDR2: SGHTA and FQGNSA. This CDR3 is built from 13 residues. V was clipped by 5 bases and J by 8 bases, with 15 bases between them. The CDR3 sequence: CASSPVLNLGYTF. The CDR3, as DNA: TGTGCCAGCAGCCCCGTCCTAAACTTGGGCTACACCTTC.

The chain combines TRBV7-2 with TRBJ2-5; 12 bases agree with TRBD2. The germline V gene has CDR1 SGHTA and CDR2 FQGNSA. J lost 5 bases, V lost 0 bases, and 10 bases had no gene match. The CDR3 has 18 amino acids. The CDR3 region is CASSLAGLAGGRGETQYF. For the CDR3, the DNA is TGTGCCAGCAGCTTAGCGGGCCTAGCGGGGGGGCGAGGGGAGACCCAGTACTTC.

The rearrangement uses TRBV23-1 and TRBJ2-2, with 7 bases lining up with TRBD1. Being an ORF, TRBV23-1 has a function that is uncertain. This CDR3 contains 19 residues. V dropped 0 bases and J dropped 1; count of bases not matched to a gene: 11. This CDR3 is CASSQSEDRCPLNTGELFF. The DNA of the CDR3 is TGCGCCAGCAGTCAATCCGAGGACAGGTGCCCCTTGAACACCGGGGAGCTGTTTTTT.

This clone was observed a few times. The CDR3 coding sequence is TGCAGCGTTGAAGATCCGAGGGCAGTCTCCCGCCGTGGGAACTATGGCTACACCTTC. Amino acids: CSVEDPRAVSRRGNYGYTF. The chain recombines TRBV29-1 with TRBJ1-2; D not certain. Germline V gene lookup returns CDR1 SQVTM and CDR2 ANQGSEA. The V and J ends lost 0 bases and 2 bases respectively, with 25 bases between them. This CDR3 has 19 amino acids.

The rearrangement joins TRBV19 to TRBJ1-2, with D possibly TRBD1 on 5 matching bases. CDR1 LNHDA and CDR2 SQIVND come from the germline V gene (reference sequence). The CDR3 has 13 residues. Trimming cost V 8 bases and J 8 bases, with 18 bases left between them. CDR3 in amino acids: CASSGLRNGGYTF. CDR3 in DNA: TGTGCCAGTTCGGGACTTCGAAACGGCGGCTACACCTTC.

This clone occurred a few times. The chain links TRBV7-9 to TRBJ2-7, with D hard to call. The CDR3 extends over 13 amino acids. The V end was cut by 5 bases, the J end by 5 bases, with 13 bases between. CDR1 SEHNR and CDR2 FQNEAQ come from the germline V gene (reference sequence). In DNA, the CDR3 is TGTGCCAGCAGCCCATATTCAGAGGACGAGCAGTACGTC. Translated: CASSPYSEDEQYV.

The rearrangement joins TRBV6-1 to TRBJ2-5; 7 nucleotides agree with TRBD1. This CDR3 is built from 15 residues. Germline V gives CDR1 MNHNS, CDR2 SASEGT. The V and J ends lost 3 bases and 7 bases, in that order; junction bases with no gene match: 11. CDR3 residues: CASSELTGSGGTQYF. The CDR3 DNA reads as TGTGCCAGCAGTGAGCTGACAGGGTCCGGTGGGACCCAGTACTTC.

The V gene is TRBV18, the J gene TRBJ2-6; D remains unclear. V was trimmed by 3 bases and J by 1 base, leaving 7 bases between them. Germline CDR1 and CDR2: KGHSH and LQKENI. The CDR3 spans 15 residues. The CDR3 loop is CASSPYASGANVLTF. Written as DNA, the CDR3 is TGTGCCAGCTCACCTTACGCGTCTGGGGCCAACGTCCTGACTTTC.

This clone was detected many times. This sequence joins TRBV4-1 and TRBJ2-2; the D is unclear. Trimming removed 0 bases from V and 6 bases from J, with 14 bases in between. CDR1 and CDR2 (germline): MGHRA, YSYEKL. This CDR3 spans 16 amino acids. CDR3 nucleotide sequence: TGCGCCAGCAGCCAAGATGTTTCGAGAATCGCCGGGGAGCTGTTTTTT. Translated: CASSQDVSRIAGELFF.

This clone came up a few times. This chain joins TRBV27 and TRBJ1-6, with 10 nucleotides matching TRBD1. V shed 6 bases, J shed 10 bases, and the junction held 6 bases outside the gene matches. The CDR3 loop spans 14 amino acids. From germline, CDR1 is MNHEY and CDR2 SMNVEV (reference sequence). The CDR3 reads CASRSGTGVSPLHF. The CDR3 DNA is TGTGCCAGCAGATCCGGGACAGGGGTATCACCCCTCCACTTT.

V usage is TRBV19 and J usage is TRBJ1-2; D uncertain. The CDR3 contains 13 residues. CDR1 and CDR2 from the germline V gene are LNHDA and SQIVND (reference sequence). V gave up 8 bases and J gave up 7 bases, with 17 bases separating them. CDR3 nucleotides: TGTGCCAGTCCCCCAGCCCCCCGAGGTGGCTACACCTTC. It encodes CASPPAPRGGYTF. The full variable domain, its missing parts supplied by reference TRBV19 and TRBJ1-2, is DGGITQSPKYLFRKEGQNVTLSCEQNLNHDAMYWYRQDPGQGLRLIYYSQIVNDFQKGDIAEGYSVSREKKESFPLTVTSAQKNPTAFYLCASPPAPRGGYTFGSGTRLTVV.

Only a few counts were recorded for this clone. The chain has TRBV5-4 and TRBJ1-6; 9 bases match TRBD1. CDR1 is SGHNT, CDR2 YYREEE, per germline (reference sequence). The trim removed 4 bases at V and 0 bases at J, leaving 8 bases unmatched. The CDR3 contains 18 residues. The CDR3 here is CASSPGTGWASYNSPLHF. The DNA for the CDR3 is TGTGCCAGCAGCCCCGGGACAGGGTGGGCCTCCTATAATTCACCCCTCCACTTT. The variable domain in full, with the rest retrieved from reference TRBV5-4 and TRBJ1-6, is ETGVTQSPTHLIKTRGQQVTLRCSSQSGHNTVSWYQQALGQGPQFIFQYYREEENGRGNFPPRFSGLQFPNYSSELNVNALELDDSALYLCASSPGTGWASYNSPLHFGNGTRLTVT.

This chain joins TRBV4-2 and TRBJ2-5, with 7 bases lining up with TRBD2. After removal of 3 bases from V and 8 bases from J, the junction contained 9 bases not matched to a gene. Germline values: CDR1 LGHNA, CDR2 YNFKEQ. The CDR3 contains 14 residues. The CDR3 reads CASSQVGGGSTQYF. CDR3 DNA sequence: TGTGCCAGCAGCCAGGTTGGCGGGGGATCTACCCAGTACTTC.

The rearrangement links TRBV14 to TRBJ2-7; TRBD2 aligns across 7 bases. Germline trimming cut 2 bases from V and 3 bases from J; bases unmatched to any gene: 4. Germline V gene data show CDR1 as SGHDN and CDR2 as FVKESK. The CDR3 length is 14 residues. The CDR3 sequence: CASSQRGGGYEQYF. CDR3 in DNA: TGTGCCAGCAGCCAACGGGGCGGGGGCTACGAGCAGTACTTC.

The genes are TRBV24-1 and TRBJ2-5, with TRBD1 matching 11 bases. CDR1 and CDR2 (germline): KGHDR, SFDVKD. This CDR3 has 16 amino acids. J lost 4 bases, V lost 5 bases, and 8 bases had no gene match. The CDR3 here is CATSAAGTGGRETQYF. DNA of the CDR3: TGTGCCACCAGTGCGGCCGGGACAGGGGGTCGAGAGACCCAGTACTTC.

This sequence joins TRBV10-2 and TRBJ1-3; maybe TRBD1 (5 bases). The germline gives CDR1 WSHSY, CDR2 SAAADI. The CDR3 has 14 amino acids. Deletions cut 5 bases from V and 4 bases from J, with 12 bases between. The CDR3 reads CASSLETEGNTIYF. The DNA for the CDR3 is TGCGCCAGCAGTCTCGAGACAGAAGGAAACACCATATATTTT.

There are a few counts of this clone. The chain has TRBV2 and TRBJ1-2; D might be TRBD1 (5 bases). This CDR3 spans 14 amino acids. CDR1 is SNHLY and CDR2 is FYNNEI in the germline V gene. V gave up 1 base and J gave up 3 bases, with 9 bases separating them. Written as DNA, the CDR3 is TGTGCCAGCAGTGAAGAGGGGATATACTATGGCTACACCTTC. Its translation: CASSEEGIYYGYTF.

The chain combines TRBV6-5 with TRBJ1-2, with D unresolved. The CDR3 runs to 14 residues. Trimming left V 5 bases short and J 4 bases short, with 14 bases between. Germline values: CDR1 MNHEY, CDR2 SVGAGI. In DNA form, the CDR3 reads TGTGCCAGCAGTCCCCCCGGACTAGGCTATGGCTACACCTTC. Translating gives CASSPPGLGYGYTF.

The chain has TRBV28 and TRBJ2-5; 8 nucleotides agree with TRBD1. Per the germline V gene, CDR1 is MDHEN and CDR2 is SYDVKM. This CDR3 contains 14 residues. Trimming cost V 5 bases and J 5 bases; bases outside gene matches: 7. CDR3 loop: CASSAQGVGETQYF. CDR3 DNA sequence: TGTGCCAGCAGTGCACAGGGGGTGGGGGAGACCCAGTACTTC.

As concerns this clone: The sample holds other DNA sequences that translate to the same CDR3. The chain employs TRBV4-1 and TRBJ1-3; no definite D call. CDR1 and CDR2 from the germline V gene are MGHRA and YSYEKL. V dropped 3 bases and J dropped 0 bases, with 9 bases sitting between them. The CDR3 is 15 residues long. Here the CDR3 DNA reads TGCGCCAGCAGCCAGGTGTACAGCTCTGGAAACACCATATATTTT. This sequence encodes CASSQVYSSGNTIYF.

The chain couples TRBV2 to TRBJ2-1, with D unresolved. Trimming cost V 2 bases and J 7 bases, with 6 bases left between them. This CDR3 is 12 amino acids long. Germline V CDR1 and CDR2: SNHLY, FYNNEI. CDR3 region: CASSESGNEQFF. CDR3 DNA sequence: TGTGCCAGCAGTGAATCCGGGAATGAGCAGTTCTTC.

This sequence joins TRBV7-9 and TRBJ1-5; D not certain. The CDR3 has 15 amino acids. The V and J ends lost 2 bases and 4 bases respectively, with 12 bases between them. Per the germline V gene, CDR1 is SEHNR and CDR2 is FQNEAQ (reference sequence). CDR3 in DNA: TGTGCCAGCAGCTTATCGGGCGGGCAGAATCAGCCCCAGCATTTT. It is translated as CASSLSGGQNQPQHF. Full variable domain (missing parts from reference TRBV7-9 and TRBJ1-5): DTGVSQNPRHKITKRGQNVTFRCDPISEHNRLYWYRQTLGQGPEFLTYFQNEAQLEKSRLLSDRFSAERPKGSFSTLEIQRTEQGDSAMYLCASSLSGGQNQPQHFGDGTRLSIL.

The genes are TRBV18 and TRBJ2-3, with a weak D call TRBD2 (6 bases). Trimming took 6 bases from V and 1 from J, leaving 20 bases between them. This CDR3 contains 17 residues. In germline, CDR1 is KGHSH, CDR2 LQKENI. The CDR3 loop is CASSLYSSEGGTDTQYF. The DNA for the CDR3 is TGTGCCAGCTCCCTCTACTCTAGCGAAGGAGGCACAGATACGCAGTATTTT.

Details on this clone: This sample also contains other DNA sequences that code for the same CDR3. V and J are TRBV5-1 and TRBJ1-2; no definite D call. Germline-derived CDR1 and CDR2 are SGHRS and YFSETQ. V lost 0 bases and J lost 0, with 3 bases in between. The CDR3 length is 13 residues. The CDR3 DNA follows: TGCGCCAGCAGCTTGGATACTAACTATGGCTACACCTTC. It yields the protein CASSLDTNYGYTF.